One and the same sample provided the 18 T cell receptor beta chains below, sequenced in a study of Graves' ophthalmopathy and Graves' hyperthyroidism (dated by TCRdb to between 2018 and 2020). Sequencing was performed on an Illumina HiSeq 2000. TCR beta CDR3 regions were amplified from RNA transcripts for repertoire sequencing. HTBI primers and the Qiagen OneStep RT-PCR kit were used in a first-round RT-PCR, which was followed by a second-round multiplex PCR, size selection and purification. TCRdb reanalyzed the raw reads on its own, using fastp at Q25 for trimming and MiXCR for clone calling, and kept in-frame beta chains. Entries are consolidated by CDR3 protein sequence, retaining the most common genes and DNA. This sample is represented by around 590,000 distinct CDR3 sequences; about 40% of them were singletons. The ten largest make up approximately 4.1% of the sample. The sample consisted of peripheral blood or thyroid tissue (not recorded which). The receptor set was obtained from an adult man with Graves' hyperthyroidism.

The J gene is TRBJ1-4, the V gene TRBV9; a possible D gene is TRBD1 (5 bases). V was cut by 3 bases and J by 0 bases, with 9 bases left in between. Germline V lookup: CDR1 SGDLS, CDR2 YYNGEE. CDR3 size: 15 residues. CDR3 sequence (DNA): TGTGCCAGCAGCGACGGGACGGCAACTAATGAAAAACTGTTTTTT. It encodes CASSDGTATNEKLFF.

This clonotype was detected ten times or more. In DNA, the CDR3 is TGTGCCAGCAGCTTAGATAGGCGCAGTGGGTCCCGCCTGAACACTGAAGCTTTCTTT. It is translated as CASSLDRRSGSRLNTEAFF. The rearrangement joins TRBV11-3 to TRBJ1-1; no clear D. Germline CDR1 is SGHNT and CDR2 is YENEEA. This CDR3 is built from 19 residues. Trimming took off 0 bases at V and 0 bases at J, with 20 bases between the two ends.

This clonotype was seen a few times. V and J are TRBV19 and TRBJ1-1; 7 nucleotides align to TRBD1. The ends lost 5 bases at V and 5 bases at J; junction bases unmatched: 11. Germline values: CDR1 LNHDA, CDR2 SQIVND (reference sequence). CDR3 length: 15 amino acids. The CDR3 nucleotides are TGTGCCAGTAGTGGCGTCAGGGGGATGGGAACTGAAGCTTTCTTT. It encodes CASSGVRGMGTEAFF.

This clonotype was seen repeatedly, ten times or more. This sequence joins TRBV7-8 and TRBJ2-7, with D maybe TRBD2 (5 bases). This CDR3 spans 14 amino acids. Trimming pared 6 bases from V and 2 bases from J, leaving 14 bases between. Germline CDR1 SGHVS, CDR2 FQNEAQ. CDR3 nucleotide sequence: TGTGCCAGCAGGAGGGCAGGTACCACCTACGAGCAGTACTTC. This translates into CASRRAGTTYEQYF.

This clonotype was counted at least ten times. The chain joins TRBV29-1 to TRBJ1-1; D gene uncertain. The CDR3 has 13 residues. The V gene lost 7 bases and the J gene lost 3 bases, with 15 bases spanning the gap. CDR1 is SQVTM and CDR2 is ANQGSEA in the germline V gene. CDR3 loop: CSAQAGVYTEAFF. CDR3 sequence (DNA): TGCAGCGCCCAAGCCGGGGTGTACACTGAAGCTTTCTTT. Variable domain in full (rest from reference TRBV29-1 and TRBJ1-1): SAVISQKPSRDICQRGTSLTIQCQVDSQVTMMFWYRQQPGQSLTLIATANQGSEATYESGFVIDKFPISRPNLTFSTLTVSNMSPEDSSIYLCSAQAGVYTEAFFGQGTRLTVV.

The gene calls are TRBV29-1 and TRBJ2-2; 12 bases fit TRBD2. CDR3 length: 14 residues. With V trimmed by 7 bases and J by 5 bases, 5 bases remained unmatched. CDR1 SQVTM and CDR2 ANQGSEA come from the germline V gene. The CDR3 spells CSATSGRKTGELFF. CDR3 bases: TGCAGCGCTACTAGCGGGAGGAAAACCGGGGAGCTGTTTTTT.

V and J are TRBV2 and TRBJ1-4; 9 bases fit TRBD1. Germline V gene data show CDR1 as SNHLY and CDR2 as FYNNEI. This CDR3 has 14 residues. V lost 3 bases and J lost 6; bases outside the gene matches: 2. In nucleotides, the CDR3 is TGTGCCAGCAGTGAGGACAGGGGTCATGAAAAACTGTTTTTT. This encodes CASSEDRGHEKLFF.

This clonotype was found many times. The CDR3 DNA is TGTGCCAGCAGCTTAGTGTCAGTTGATAATTCACCCCTCCACTTT. This gives the protein CASSLVSVDNSPLHF. The rearrangement uses TRBV7-8 and TRBJ1-6; the D is unclear. The CDR3 extends over 15 amino acids. The germline CDR1 and CDR2 sequences are SGHVS and FQNEAQ. Trimming removed 1 base at V and 5 bases at J, with 9 bases between.

This clonotype was seen a handful of times. This chain uses TRBV5-1 with TRBJ2-7; 10 bases are a match to TRBD2. This CDR3 comprises 15 residues. From germline, CDR1 is SGHRS and CDR2 YFSETQ. Trimming took 4 bases from V and 3 from J; bases not matched to a gene: 7. The CDR3 nucleotides are TGCGCCAGCAGCCGACCTAGCGGGGGTATCTACGAGCAGTACTTC. Protein product: CASSRPSGGIYEQYF. Full variable domain (rest looked up from reference TRBV5-1 and TRBJ2-7): KAGVTQTPRYLIKTRGQQVTLSCSPISGHRSVSWYQQTPGQGLQFLFEYFSETQRNKGNFPGRFSGRQFSNSRSEMNVSTLELGDSALYLCASSRPSGGIYEQYFGPGTRLTVT.

This clonotype came up once. The rearrangement joins TRBV5-5 to TRBJ1-4; 10 nucleotides match TRBD1. This CDR3 has 15 residues. Trimming took 2 bases from V and 4 from J; bases not matched to a gene: 2. Germline lookup yields CDR1 SGHKS and CDR2 YYEKEE (reference sequence). CDR3 residues: CASSFRTGGNEKLFF. CDR3 nucleotide sequence: TGTGCCAGCAGCTTTCGGACAGGGGGTAATGAAAAACTGTTTTTT. Full variable domain (rest looked up from reference TRBV5-5 and TRBJ1-4): DAGVTQSPTHLIKTRGQQVTLRCSPISGHKSVSWYQQVLGQGPQFIFQYYEKEERGRGNFPDRFSARQFPNYSSELNVNALLLGDSALYLCASSFRTGGNEKLFFGSGTQLSVL.

This clonotype has only a few counts. This chain links TRBV29-1 with TRBJ2-5; a weak D match, TRBD1 (6 bases). Germline V gene sequence: CDR1 SQVTM, CDR2 ANQGSEA. This CDR3 has 13 amino acids. V was pared by 7 bases and J by 5 bases, with 17 bases between. The CDR3 nucleotides read TGCAGCGCCTGGGGGCAGGGTTTGGAGACCCAGTACTTC. The encoded protein is CSAWGQGLETQYF. Combining the CDR3 with reference TRBV29-1 and TRBJ2-5 gives the whole variable domain SAVISQKPSRDICQRGTSLTIQCQVDSQVTMMFWYRQQPGQSLTLIATANQGSEATYESGFVIDKFPISRPNLTFSTLTVSNMSPEDSSIYLCSAWGQGLETQYFGPGTRLLVL.

A note on this clonotype: Since the CDR3 does not end with the conserved phenylalanine or tryptophan, this likely comes from a read error. This chain joins TRBV5-4 and TRBJ2-7; D not resolved. Per germline, CDR1 SGHNT and CDR2 YYREEE (reference sequence). The CDR3 is 12 amino acids. CDR3 loop: CASSLNSYGQYL. DNA for the CDR3: TGTGCCAGCAGCTTGAACAGTTACGGGCAGTACCTC.

The sample holds many counts of this clonotype. This chain connects TRBV29-1 to TRBJ2-7, with 7 bases that match TRBD1. This CDR3 contains 14 residues. The V gene's germline CDR1 is SQVTM and CDR2 ANQGSEA. With V trimmed by 5 bases and J by 5 bases, 12 bases remained unmatched. CDR3 DNA sequence: TGCAGCGTTCAAGGGCACAGGGGAACCAACGAGCAGTACTTC. Protein: CSVQGHRGTNEQYF.

This clonotype was seen ten or more times. The rearrangement joins TRBV20-1 to TRBJ2-6; 8 bases align to TRBD1. The length of the CDR3 is 16 residues. V was clipped by 6 bases and J by 4 bases; unmatched bases: 11. Germline V CDR1 and CDR2: DFQATT, SNEGSKA (reference sequence). The CDR3 is CSALPQGAEGANVLTF. CDR3 coding DNA: TGCAGTGCCTTACCTCAGGGGGCGGAAGGGGCCAACGTCCTGACTTTC.

This clonotype was observed many times. The chain employs TRBV19 and TRBJ1-1; possibly TRBD1 for D (6 bases). The germline gives CDR1 LNHDA, CDR2 SQIVND (reference sequence). With 7 bases removed from V and 1 base from J, the gap between germline ends came to 16 bases. CDR3 length: 15 residues. CDR3 DNA: TGTGCCAGTAACCCACGCGGGGGGCGGAACACTGAAGCTTTCTTT. Translating it yields CASNPRGGRNTEAFF. Full variable domain (missing parts from reference TRBV19 and TRBJ1-1): DGGITQSPKYLFRKEGQNVTLSCEQNLNHDAMYWYRQDPGQGLRLIYYSQIVNDFQKGDIAEGYSVSREKKESFPLTVTSAQKNPTAFYLCASNPRGGRNTEAFFGQGTRLTVV.

This clonotype was seen repeatedly, ten times or more. This chain links TRBV6-5 with TRBJ2-5; unclear D gene. V lost 8 bases, J lost 2 bases, and 9 bases lay in between. The CDR3 sequence is 12 residues long. Germline V lookup: CDR1 MNHEY, CDR2 SVGAGI. CDR3 sequence: CASWAYQETQYF. CDR3 sequence (DNA): TGTGCCAGCTGGGCGTATCAAGAGACCCAGTACTTC.

On this clonotype itself: One junction end disagrees with the germline gene, perhaps due to a read error. Here the CDR3 DNA reads TGCGCCAGCAGCGTGAATAGCGGGGCTAACACCTTC. It specifies CASSVNSGANTF. The chain combines TRBV7-2 with TRBJ1-2; tentatively, D is TRBD1 (5 bases). From germline, CDR1 is SGHTA and CDR2 FQGNSA. This CDR3 comprises 12 residues.

For this clonotype: This could be a read error, since a much larger clone is one nucleotide away. The rearrangement joins TRBV7-2 to TRBJ2-7; TRBD2 aligns across 9 bases. CDR1 and CDR2 from the germline V gene are SGHTA and FQGNSA. The CDR3 has 15 amino acids. CDR3 region: CASSQVSGRDYEQYF. The DNA of the CDR3 is TGCGCCAGCAGCCAAGTTAGCGGGAGAGACTACGAGCAGTACTTC.